A single sample gave rise to the 17 T cell receptor beta chains below, sequenced in a study of T cell responses to AZD1222 COVID-19 vaccine. Method: immunoSEQ multiplex PCR; TCRdb's copy keeps in-frame clones and lacks some. The sample carries 72,000 or so clones, over 85% recorded once. The sequenced sample was peripheral blood, obtained on day 0 of AZD1222 vaccination. Receptors were obtained from an adult in good health.

This chain uses TRBV9 with TRBJ2-3; 9 bases are a match to TRBD2. J lost 6 bases, V lost 4 bases, and 3 bases had no gene match. CDR3 length: 13 amino acids. The germline CDR1 and CDR2 sequences are SGDLS and YYNGEE. The CDR3 DNA follows: TGTGCCAGCAGCCAAGCGGGAGGTGATACGCAGTATTTT. This encodes CASSQAGGDTQYF.

The rearrangement uses TRBV15 and TRBJ2-7, with D unclear. Germline CDR1 is LNHNV and CDR2 is YYDKDF (reference sequence). The CDR3 runs 14 residues. The germline V and J ends were trimmed by 0 bases and 0 bases, with 6 bases remaining between them. CDR3 DNA: TGTGCCACCAGCAGAGATCGAGGCTCCTACGAGCAGTACTTC. Its translation is CATSRDRGSYEQYF.

This rearrangement joins TRBV11-2 to TRBJ2-7, with D maybe TRBD1 (6 bases). Germline V gene sequence: CDR1 SGHAT, CDR2 FQNNGV. The CDR3 is 14 amino acids. V was pared by 3 bases and J by 7 bases, with 16 bases between. The CDR3 loop is CASSLPQGLGEQYF. The CDR3 DNA reads TGTGCCAGCAGCTTGCCACAGGGCTTGGGGGAGCAGTACTTC.

The rearrangement uses TRBV7-2 and TRBJ1-2; no clear D gene. V lost 5 bases, J lost 0 bases, and 7 bases lay in between. The CDR3 contains 13 residues. Germline assignment: CDR1 SGHTA and CDR2 FQGNSA. CDR3 residues: CASSDRTNYGYTF. CDR3 in DNA: TGTGCCAGCAGCGACCGTACTAACTATGGCTACACCTTC.

This rearrangement joins TRBV20-1 to TRBJ2-7, with a weak D call TRBD1 (6 bases). CDR1 is DFQATT and CDR2 is SNEGSKA in the germline V gene (reference sequence). V was clipped by 5 bases and J by 2 bases, with 7 bases between them. CDR3 length equals 11 residues. CDR3 nucleotide sequence: TGCAGTGCTGGGGGCCCCTACGAGCAGTACTTC. Protein product: CSAGGPYEQYF.

The chain carries TRBV5-4 and TRBJ1-2; D unclear. The CDR3 sequence is 13 residues long. V was clipped by 2 bases and J by 0 bases, with 5 bases between them. The germline gives CDR1 SGHNT, CDR2 YYREEE (reference sequence). CDR3 region: CASSFWANYGYTF. Written as DNA, the CDR3 is TGTGCCAGCAGCTTCTGGGCTAACTATGGCTACACCTTC.

The J gene is TRBJ2-1, the V gene TRBV5-1, with 7 bases identical to TRBD2. Germline V gene data show CDR1 as SGHRS and CDR2 as YFSETQ. The V gene end was trimmed by 0 bases and the J gene end by 10 bases; junction bases not matched to a gene: 13. The CDR3 covers 16 residues. The CDR3 DNA is TGCGCCAGCAGCTTGGAAGCTAGCGGACCCGACGGGGAGCAGTTCTTC. This encodes CASSLEASGPDGEQFF.

V gene TRBV6-6 combines with J gene TRBJ2-3, with 7 bases identical to TRBD2. This CDR3 is 16 amino acids long. The V gene's germline CDR1 is MNHNY and CDR2 SVGAGI (reference sequence). With 6 bases clipped from V and 7 bases from J, the junction kept 16 bases outside the gene matches. The CDR3 loop reads CASSLVSWEGRYTQYF. In nucleotides, the CDR3 is TGTGCCAGCAGCCTCGTCTCGTGGGAGGGTCGATATACGCAGTATTTT.

The chain employs TRBV6-5 and TRBJ2-5; tentatively, D is TRBD2 (5 bases). Germline-derived CDR1 and CDR2 are MNHEY and SVGAGI. V dropped 6 bases and J dropped 3 bases, with 8 bases sitting between them. The length of the CDR3 is 12 residues. The CDR3 DNA reads TGTGCCAGCAGGCGAGCGGAAGAGACCCAGTACTTC. Translated, it gives CASRRAEETQYF.

The chain has TRBV7-8 and TRBJ1-2; perhaps TRBD1 as D (5 bases). The CDR3 sequence is 15 residues long. V dropped 3 bases and J dropped 4 bases, with 15 bases sitting between them. Germline V gives CDR1 SGHVS, CDR2 FQNEAQ. The CDR3 region is CASSFRQNPGYGYTF. The CDR3 nucleotides are TGTGCCAGCAGCTTTCGACAGAACCCTGGCTATGGCTACACCTTC.

The chain has TRBV9 and TRBJ1-1; D is perhaps TRBD1 (5 bases). The CDR3 has 15 amino acids. Trimming shortened V by 0 bases and J by 1 base, and 10 bases separated the two germline ends. Germline V gene lookup returns CDR1 SGDLS and CDR2 YYNGEE. The CDR3 nucleotides are TGTGCCAGCAGCGTAGCTCAGGGCGCGAACACTGAAGCTTTCTTT. It specifies CASSVAQGANTEAFF.

This clone was found once. The chain is built from TRBV27 and TRBJ1-1, with D unclear. Trimming removed 4 bases from V and 6 bases from J, with 12 bases in between. There are 13 residues in the CDR3. Germline CDR1 MNHEY, CDR2 SMNVEV (reference sequence). CDR3 sequence: CASSSRHEPEAFF. DNA for the CDR3: TGTGCCAGCAGTTCACGACACGAACCTGAAGCTTTCTTT.

The chain has TRBV19 and TRBJ1-2; 8 bases fit TRBD1. Germline CDR1 LNHDA, CDR2 SQIVND (reference sequence). The CDR3 covers 14 residues. The J segment lost 0 bases and the V segment lost 5 bases, leaving 2 bases of the junction unmatched. Written as DNA, the CDR3 is TGTGCCAGTAGTCCGGGACAGGCTAACTATGGCTACACCTTC. Its protein product is CASSPGQANYGYTF. Complete variable domain (other parts from reference TRBV19 and TRBJ1-2): DGGITQSPKYLFRKEGQNVTLSCEQNLNHDAMYWYRQDPGQGLRLIYYSQIVNDFQKGDIAEGYSVSREKKESFPLTVTSAQKNPTAFYLCASSPGQANYGYTFGSGTRLTVV.

This chain connects TRBV18 to TRBJ1-1; D not certain. The CDR3 runs 14 residues. Germline CDR1 reads KGHSH; CDR2 reads LQKENI. The V and J ends lost 3 bases and 4 bases respectively, with 12 bases between them. CDR3: CASSPKIPGTEAFF. The CDR3 DNA follows: TGTGCCAGCTCACCCAAGATCCCGGGCACTGAAGCTTTCTTT.

This chain uses TRBV12-3 or TRBV12-4 with TRBJ1-6, with D hard to call. V lost 5 bases to trimming and J lost 7 bases, with 6 bases between them. This CDR3 contains 12 residues. This CDR3 is CASSLENSPLHF. The CDR3 bases are TGTGCCAGCAGTCTGGAAAATTCACCCCTCCACTTT.

A single count supports this clone. The CDR3: CASSESGNEKLFF. CDR3 in DNA: TGTGCCAGCAGTGAAAGTGGTAATGAAAAACTGTTTTTT. The V and J genes are TRBV25-1 and TRBJ1-4, with D hard to call. Looked up from germline, CDR1 is MGHDK and CDR2 is SYGVNS. V dropped 2 bases and J dropped 4 bases, with 5 bases sitting between them. The CDR3 has 13 residues.

J is TRBJ2-7 and V is TRBV6-1, with D perhaps being TRBD1 or TRBD2 (5 bases each). From germline, CDR1 is MNHNS and CDR2 SASEGT. V lost 3 bases and J 2 bases, leaving 14 bases between the germline ends. The CDR3 runs 15 residues. DNA of the CDR3: TGTGCCAGCAGTGACAGGGCGAGCGGTACCTACGAGCAGTACTTC. This translates into CASSDRASGTYEQYF.